The text below deals with one T cell receptor beta chain. Its antigen is currently unknown. The data are from a study of cytomegalovirus exposure and HLA in healthy donors. Study-wide points: Roughly uniform sequencing depth across donors was assumed, possibly incorrectly. The study flagged about 150 TCR beta chains as cytomegalovirus-associated.

Germline V gives CDR1 SGDLS, CDR2 YYNGEE. The germline V and J ends were trimmed by 0 bases and 0 bases, with 8 bases remaining between them. This CDR3 region has 15 residues. The study ran its PCR with 60 Vbeta and 13 Jbeta primers. The repertoire was sequenced with immunoSEQ multiplex PCR; TCRdb's copy has only in-frame clones and lacks some. There are 150,000 to 200,000 clones in the sample; under 85% occur only once, and 4.8% lies in the top ten. The chain has TRBV9 and TRBJ2-3, with D unclear. The sample consisted of PBMCs. The clonotype originates from a young man in good health and CMV-seronegative. Here the CDR3 reads CASSVASPSTDTQYF. In DNA form, the CDR3 reads TGTGCCAGCAGCGTAGCTAGTCCTAGCACAGATACGCAGTATTTT.